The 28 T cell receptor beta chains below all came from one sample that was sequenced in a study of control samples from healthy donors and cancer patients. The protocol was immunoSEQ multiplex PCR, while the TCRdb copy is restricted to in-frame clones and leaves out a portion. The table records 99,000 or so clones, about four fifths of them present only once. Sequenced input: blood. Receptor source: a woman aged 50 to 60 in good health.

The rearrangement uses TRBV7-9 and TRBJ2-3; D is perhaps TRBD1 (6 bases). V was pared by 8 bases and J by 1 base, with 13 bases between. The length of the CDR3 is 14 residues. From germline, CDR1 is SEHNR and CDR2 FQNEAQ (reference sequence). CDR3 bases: TGTGCCAGCGTAAGGGGGACGGGCACAGATACGCAGTATTTT. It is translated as CASVRGTGTDTQYF.

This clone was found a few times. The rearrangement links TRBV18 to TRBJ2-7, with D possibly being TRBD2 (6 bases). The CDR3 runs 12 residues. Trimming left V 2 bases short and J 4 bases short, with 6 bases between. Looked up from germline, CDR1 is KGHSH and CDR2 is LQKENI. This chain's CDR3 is CASSPGRYEQYF. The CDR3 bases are TGTGCCAGCTCACCAGGGAGGTACGAGCAGTACTTC.

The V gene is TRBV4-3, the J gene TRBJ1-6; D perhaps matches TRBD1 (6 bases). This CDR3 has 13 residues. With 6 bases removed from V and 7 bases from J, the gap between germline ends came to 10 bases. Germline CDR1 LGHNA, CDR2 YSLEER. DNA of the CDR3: TGCGCCAGCAGGGGAACAGGGAATTCACCCCTCCACTTT. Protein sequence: CASRGTGNSPLHF.

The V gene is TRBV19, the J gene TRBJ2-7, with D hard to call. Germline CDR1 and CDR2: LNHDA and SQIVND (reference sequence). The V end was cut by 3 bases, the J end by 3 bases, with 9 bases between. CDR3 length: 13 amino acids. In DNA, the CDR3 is TGTGCCAGTAGTATTGATCGGGTCTACGAGCAGTACTTC. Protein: CASSIDRVYEQYF.

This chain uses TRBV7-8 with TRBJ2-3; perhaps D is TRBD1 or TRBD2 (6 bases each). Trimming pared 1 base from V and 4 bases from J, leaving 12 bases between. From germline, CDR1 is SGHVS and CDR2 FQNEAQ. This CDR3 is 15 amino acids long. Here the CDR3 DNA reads TGTGCCAGCAGCTTAGATAAGGGGGAGGCAGATACGCAGTATTTT. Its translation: CASSLDKGEADTQYF.

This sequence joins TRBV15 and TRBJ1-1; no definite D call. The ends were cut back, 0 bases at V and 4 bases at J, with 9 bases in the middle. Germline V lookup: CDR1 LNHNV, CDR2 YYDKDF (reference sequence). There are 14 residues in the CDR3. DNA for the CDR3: TGTGCCACCAGCAGAGATGTGGGAGGCACTGAAGCTTTCTTT. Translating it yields CATSRDVGGTEAFF.

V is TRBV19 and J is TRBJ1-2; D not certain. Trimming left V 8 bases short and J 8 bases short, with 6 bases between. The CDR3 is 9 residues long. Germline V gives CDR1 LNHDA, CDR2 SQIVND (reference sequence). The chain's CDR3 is CASGKGYTF. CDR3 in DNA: TGTGCCAGTGGGAAGGGCTACACCTTC.

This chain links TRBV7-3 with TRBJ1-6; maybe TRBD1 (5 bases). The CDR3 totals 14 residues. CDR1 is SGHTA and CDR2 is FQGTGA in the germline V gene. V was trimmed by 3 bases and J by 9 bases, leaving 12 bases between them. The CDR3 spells CASSFGGQGSPLHF. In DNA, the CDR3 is TGTGCCAGCAGCTTCGGAGGGCAGGGTTCACCCCTCCACTTT.

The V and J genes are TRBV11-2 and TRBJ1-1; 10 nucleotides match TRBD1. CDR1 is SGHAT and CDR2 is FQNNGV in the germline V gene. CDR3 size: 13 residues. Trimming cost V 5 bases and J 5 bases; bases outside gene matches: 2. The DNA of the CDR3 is TGTGCCAGCAGCCGGGACAGGGGTACTGAAGCTTTCTTT. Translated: CASSRDRGTEAFF.

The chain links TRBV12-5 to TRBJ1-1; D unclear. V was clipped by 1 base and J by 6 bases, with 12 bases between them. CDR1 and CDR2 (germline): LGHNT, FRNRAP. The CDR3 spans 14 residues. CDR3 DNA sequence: TGTGCTAGTGGTTTGGCCGTGGGGTCGGCTGAAGCTTTCTTT. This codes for CASGLAVGSAEAFF.

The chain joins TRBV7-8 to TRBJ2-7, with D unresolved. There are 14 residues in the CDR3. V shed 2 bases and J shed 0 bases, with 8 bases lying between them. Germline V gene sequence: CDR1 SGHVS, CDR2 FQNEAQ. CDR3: CASSLTPSSYEQYF. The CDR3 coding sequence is TGTGCCAGCAGCTTAACACCTAGCTCCTACGAGCAGTACTTC. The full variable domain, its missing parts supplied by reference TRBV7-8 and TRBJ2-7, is GAGVSQSPRYKVAKRGQDVALRCDPISGHVSLFWYQQALGQGPEFLTYFQNEAQLDKSGLPSDRFFAERPEGSVSTLKIQRTQQEDSAVYLCASSLTPSSYEQYFGPGTRLTVT.

CDR3 residues: CASSETVLYQETQYF. The DNA for the CDR3 is TGTGCCAGTAGTGAGACAGTCCTGTACCAAGAGACCCAGTACTTC. The chain employs TRBV19 and TRBJ2-5, with a weak D call TRBD1 (5 bases). The germline V gene has CDR1 LNHDA and CDR2 SQIVND (reference sequence). The CDR3 extends over 15 amino acids. Trimming cost V 5 bases and J 0 bases, with 13 bases left between them.

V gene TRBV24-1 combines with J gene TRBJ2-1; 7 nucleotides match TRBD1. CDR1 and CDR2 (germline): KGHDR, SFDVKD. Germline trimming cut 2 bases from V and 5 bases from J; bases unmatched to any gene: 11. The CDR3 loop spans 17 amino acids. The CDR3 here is CATSDSRQGLSHNEQFF. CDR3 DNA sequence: TGTGCCACCAGTGATTCCCGACAGGGCCTAAGTCACAATGAGCAGTTCTTC.

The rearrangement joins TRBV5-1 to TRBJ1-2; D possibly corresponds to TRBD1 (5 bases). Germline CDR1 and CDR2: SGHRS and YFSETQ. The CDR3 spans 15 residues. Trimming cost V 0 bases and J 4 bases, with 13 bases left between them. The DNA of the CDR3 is TGCGCCAGCAGCTTGGAGAATACAGGCGTCTATGGCTACACCTTC. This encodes CASSLENTGVYGYTF.

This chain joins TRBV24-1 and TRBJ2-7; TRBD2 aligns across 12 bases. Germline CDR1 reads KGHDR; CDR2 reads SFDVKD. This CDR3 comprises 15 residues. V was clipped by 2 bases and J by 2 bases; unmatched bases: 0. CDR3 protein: CATSDWTSGTYEQYF. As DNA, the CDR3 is TGTGCCACCAGTGATTGGACTAGCGGGACCTACGAGCAGTACTTC.

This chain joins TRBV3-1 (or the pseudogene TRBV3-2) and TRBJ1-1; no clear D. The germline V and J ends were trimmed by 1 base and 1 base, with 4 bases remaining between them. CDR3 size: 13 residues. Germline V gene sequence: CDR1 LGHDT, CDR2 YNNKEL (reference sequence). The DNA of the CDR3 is TGTGCCAGCAGCCAAGCCGAGAACACTGAAGCTTTCTTT. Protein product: CASSQAENTEAFF.

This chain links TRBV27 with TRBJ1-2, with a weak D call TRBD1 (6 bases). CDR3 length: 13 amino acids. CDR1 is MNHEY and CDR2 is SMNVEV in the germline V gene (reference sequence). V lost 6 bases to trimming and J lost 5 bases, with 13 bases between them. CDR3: CASSPAGEYGYTF. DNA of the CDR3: TGTGCCAGCAGCCCAGCAGGGGAATATGGCTACACCTTC.

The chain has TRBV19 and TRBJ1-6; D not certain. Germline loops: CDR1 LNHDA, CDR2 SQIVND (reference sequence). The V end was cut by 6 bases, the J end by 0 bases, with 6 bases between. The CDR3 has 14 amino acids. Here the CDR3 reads CASRKGSYNSPLHF. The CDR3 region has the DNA TGTGCCAGTAGGAAGGGCTCCTATAATTCACCCCTCCACTTT.

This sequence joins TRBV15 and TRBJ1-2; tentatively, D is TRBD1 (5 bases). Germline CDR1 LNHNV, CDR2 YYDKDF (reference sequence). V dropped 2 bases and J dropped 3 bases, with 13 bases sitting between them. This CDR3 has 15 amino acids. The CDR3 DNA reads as TGTGCCACCAGCAGATTACCCTTGACAGACTATGGCTACACCTTC. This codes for CATSRLPLTDYGYTF.

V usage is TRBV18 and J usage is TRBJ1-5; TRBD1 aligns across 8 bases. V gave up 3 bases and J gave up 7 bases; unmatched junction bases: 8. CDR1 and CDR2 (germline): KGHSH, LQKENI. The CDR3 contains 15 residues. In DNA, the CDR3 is TGTGCCAGCTCACCCGGACAGGGTGCAGAGCAGCCCCAGCATTTT. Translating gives CASSPGQGAEQPQHF.

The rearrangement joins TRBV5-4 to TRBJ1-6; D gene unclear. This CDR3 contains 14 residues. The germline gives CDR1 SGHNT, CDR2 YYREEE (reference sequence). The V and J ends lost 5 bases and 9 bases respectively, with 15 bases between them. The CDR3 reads CASSDRTSPSPLHF. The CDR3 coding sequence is TGTGCCAGCAGTGATAGGACGTCTCCTTCACCCCTCCACTTT.

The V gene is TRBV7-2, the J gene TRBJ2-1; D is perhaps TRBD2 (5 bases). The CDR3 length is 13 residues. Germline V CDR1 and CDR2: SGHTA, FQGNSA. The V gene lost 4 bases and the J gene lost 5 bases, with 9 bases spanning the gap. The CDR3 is CASSSGLNNEQFF. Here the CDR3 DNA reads TGTGCCAGCAGCTCAGGACTCAACAATGAGCAGTTCTTC.

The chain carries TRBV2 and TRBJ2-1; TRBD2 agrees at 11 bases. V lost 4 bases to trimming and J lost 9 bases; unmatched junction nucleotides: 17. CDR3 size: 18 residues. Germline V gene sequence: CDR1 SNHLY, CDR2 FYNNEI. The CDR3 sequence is CASSVIPTSGSEGGEQFF. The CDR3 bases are TGTGCCAGCAGTGTAATCCCCACTAGCGGGAGCGAGGGGGGTGAGCAGTTCTTC.

The CDR3, as DNA: TGCGCCAGCAGTAGCGGGAGTGCAGATACGCAGTATTTT. Its translation: CASSSGSADTQYF. The chain has TRBV5-1 and TRBJ2-3, with 9 bases that match TRBD2. Per the germline V gene, CDR1 is SGHRS and CDR2 is YFSETQ. With 5 bases clipped from V and 4 bases from J, the junction kept 2 bases outside the gene matches. The CDR3 consists of 13 residues.

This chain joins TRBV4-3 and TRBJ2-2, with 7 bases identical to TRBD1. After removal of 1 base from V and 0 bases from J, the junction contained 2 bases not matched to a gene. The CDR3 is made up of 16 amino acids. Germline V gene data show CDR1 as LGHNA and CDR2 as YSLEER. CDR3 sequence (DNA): TGCGCCAGCAGCCAAGGAGGGGGCGCGAACACCGGGGAGCTGTTTTTT. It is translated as CASSQGGGANTGELFF.

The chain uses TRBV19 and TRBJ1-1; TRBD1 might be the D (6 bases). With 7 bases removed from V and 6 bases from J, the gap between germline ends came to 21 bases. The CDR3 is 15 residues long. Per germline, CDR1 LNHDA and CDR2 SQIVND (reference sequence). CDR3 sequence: CASKNTPGEDSEAFF. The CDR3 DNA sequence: TGTGCCAGTAAGAATACTCCAGGGGAGGACTCTGAAGCTTTCTTT. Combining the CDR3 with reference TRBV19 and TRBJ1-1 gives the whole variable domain DGGITQSPKYLFRKEGQNVTLSCEQNLNHDAMYWYRQDPGQGLRLIYYSQIVNDFQKGDIAEGYSVSREKKESFPLTVTSAQKNPTAFYLCASKNTPGEDSEAFFGQGTRLTVV.

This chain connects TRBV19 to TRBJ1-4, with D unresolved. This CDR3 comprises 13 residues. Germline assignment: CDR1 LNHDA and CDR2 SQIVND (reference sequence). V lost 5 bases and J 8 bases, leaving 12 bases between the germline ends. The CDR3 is CASSRGGEEKLFF. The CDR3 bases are TGTGCCAGTAGTCGCGGAGGCGAGGAAAAACTGTTTTTT. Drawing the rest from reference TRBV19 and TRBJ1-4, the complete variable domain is DGGITQSPKYLFRKEGQNVTLSCEQNLNHDAMYWYRQDPGQGLRLIYYSQIVNDFQKGDIAEGYSVSREKKESFPLTVTSAQKNPTAFYLCASSRGGEEKLFFGSGTQLSVL.

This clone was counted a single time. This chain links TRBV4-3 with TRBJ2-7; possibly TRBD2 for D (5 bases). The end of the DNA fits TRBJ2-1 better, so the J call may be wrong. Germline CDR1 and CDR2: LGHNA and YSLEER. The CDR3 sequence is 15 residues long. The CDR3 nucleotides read TGCGCCAGCAGCCAAGATGTCTCGGACTCCAATGAGCAGTTCTTC. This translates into CASSQDVSDSNEQFF.